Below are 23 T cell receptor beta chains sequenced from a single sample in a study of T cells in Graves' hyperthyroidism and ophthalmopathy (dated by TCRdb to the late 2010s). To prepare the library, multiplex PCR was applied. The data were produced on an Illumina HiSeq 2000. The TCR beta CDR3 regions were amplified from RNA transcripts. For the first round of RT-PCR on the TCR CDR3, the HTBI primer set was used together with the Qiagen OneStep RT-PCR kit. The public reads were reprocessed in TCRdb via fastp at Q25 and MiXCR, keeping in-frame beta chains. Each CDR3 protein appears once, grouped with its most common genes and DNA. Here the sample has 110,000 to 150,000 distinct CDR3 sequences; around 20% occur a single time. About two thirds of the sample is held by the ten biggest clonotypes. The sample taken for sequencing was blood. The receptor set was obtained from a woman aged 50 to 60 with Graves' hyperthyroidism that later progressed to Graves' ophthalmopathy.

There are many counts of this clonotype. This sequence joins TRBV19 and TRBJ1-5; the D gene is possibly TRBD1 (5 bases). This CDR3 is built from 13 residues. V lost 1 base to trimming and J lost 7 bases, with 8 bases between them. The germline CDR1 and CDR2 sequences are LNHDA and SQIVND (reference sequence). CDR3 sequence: CASSIGGTQPQHF. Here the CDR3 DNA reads TGTGCCAGTAGTATAGGTGGGACCCAGCCCCAGCATTTT.

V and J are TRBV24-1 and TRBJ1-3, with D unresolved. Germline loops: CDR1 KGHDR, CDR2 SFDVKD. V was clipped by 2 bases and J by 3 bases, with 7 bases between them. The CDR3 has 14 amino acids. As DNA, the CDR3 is TGTGCCACCAGTGATTGGGGAGGTGGAAACACCATATATTTT. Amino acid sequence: CATSDWGGGNTIYF.

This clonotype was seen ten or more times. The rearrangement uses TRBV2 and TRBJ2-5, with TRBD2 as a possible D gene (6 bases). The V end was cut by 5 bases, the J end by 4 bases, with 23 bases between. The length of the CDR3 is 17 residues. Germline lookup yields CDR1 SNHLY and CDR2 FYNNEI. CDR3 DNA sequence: TGTGCCAGCAGTTACTACGGAGGGACCGGGACTCGAGAGACCCAGTACTTC. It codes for CASSYYGGTGTRETQYF. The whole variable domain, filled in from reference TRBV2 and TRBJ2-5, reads EPEVTQTPSHQVTQMGQEVILRCVPISNHLYFYWYRQILGQKVEFLVSFYNNEISEKSEIFDDQFSVERPDGSNFTLKIRSTKLEDSAMYFCASSYYGGTGTRETQYFGPGTRLLVL.

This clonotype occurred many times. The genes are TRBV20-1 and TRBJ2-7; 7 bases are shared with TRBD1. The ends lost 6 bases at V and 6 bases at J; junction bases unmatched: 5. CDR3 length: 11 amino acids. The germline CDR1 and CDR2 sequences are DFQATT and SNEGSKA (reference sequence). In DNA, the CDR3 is TGCAGTGCAGAAAGACAGGGCGAGCAGTACTTC. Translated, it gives CSAERQGEQYF.

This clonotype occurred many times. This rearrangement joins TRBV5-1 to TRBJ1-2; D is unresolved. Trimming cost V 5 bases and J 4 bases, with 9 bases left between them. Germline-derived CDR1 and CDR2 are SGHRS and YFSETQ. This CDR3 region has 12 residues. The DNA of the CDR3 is TGCGCCAGCAGACCGGAGGCCTATGGCTACACCTTC. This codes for CASRPEAYGYTF.

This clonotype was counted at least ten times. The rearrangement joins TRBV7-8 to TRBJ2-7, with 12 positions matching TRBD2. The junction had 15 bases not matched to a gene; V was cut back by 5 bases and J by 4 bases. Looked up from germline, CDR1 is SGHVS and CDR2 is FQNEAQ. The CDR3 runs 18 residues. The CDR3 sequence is CASSRAHRTSGNFYEQYF. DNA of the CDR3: TGTGCCAGCAGCCGGGCACATCGGACTAGCGGGAATTTTTACGAGCAGTACTTC.

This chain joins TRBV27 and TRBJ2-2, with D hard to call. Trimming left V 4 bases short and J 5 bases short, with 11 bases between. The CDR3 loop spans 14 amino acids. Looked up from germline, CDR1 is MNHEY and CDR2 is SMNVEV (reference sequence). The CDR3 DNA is TGTGCCAGCAGTTCTAGGTATCATACCGGGGAGCTGTTTTTT. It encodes CASSSRYHTGELFF.

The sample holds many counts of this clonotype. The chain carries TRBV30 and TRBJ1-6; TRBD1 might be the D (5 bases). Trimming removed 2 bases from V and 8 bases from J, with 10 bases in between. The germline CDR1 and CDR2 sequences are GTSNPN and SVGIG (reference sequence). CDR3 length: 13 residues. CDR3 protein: CAWSFSGDSPLHF. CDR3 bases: TGTGCCTGGAGTTTCTCGGGGGATTCACCCCTCCACTTT.

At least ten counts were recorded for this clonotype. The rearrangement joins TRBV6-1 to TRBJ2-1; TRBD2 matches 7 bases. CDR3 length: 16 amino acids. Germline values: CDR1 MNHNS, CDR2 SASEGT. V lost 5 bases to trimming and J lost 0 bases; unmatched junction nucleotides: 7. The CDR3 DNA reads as TGTGCCAGCAGTCGGGACTACCAGAGCTCCTACAATGAGCAGTTCTTC. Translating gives CASSRDYQSSYNEQFF.

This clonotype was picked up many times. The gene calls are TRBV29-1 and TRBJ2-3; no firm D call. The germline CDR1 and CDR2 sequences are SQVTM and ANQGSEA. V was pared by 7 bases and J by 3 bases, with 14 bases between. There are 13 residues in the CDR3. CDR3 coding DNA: TGCAGCGCGGACCGGACGCTTACAGATACGCAGTATTTT. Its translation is CSADRTLTDTQYF.

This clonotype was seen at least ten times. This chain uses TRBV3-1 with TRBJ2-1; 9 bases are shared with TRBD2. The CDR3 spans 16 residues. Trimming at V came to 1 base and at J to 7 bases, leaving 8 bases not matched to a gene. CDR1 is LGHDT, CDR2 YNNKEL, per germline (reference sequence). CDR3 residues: CASSQASGAIMNEQFF. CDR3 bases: TGTGCCAGCAGCCAAGCTAGCGGGGCTATTATGAATGAGCAGTTCTTC.

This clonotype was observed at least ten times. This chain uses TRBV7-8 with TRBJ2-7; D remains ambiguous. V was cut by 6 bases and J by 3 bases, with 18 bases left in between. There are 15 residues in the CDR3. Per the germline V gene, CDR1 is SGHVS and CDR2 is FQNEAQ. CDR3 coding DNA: TGTGCCAGCAGGGAGAGACTGGCCTATCTCTACGAGCAGTACTTC. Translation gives CASRERLAYLYEQYF. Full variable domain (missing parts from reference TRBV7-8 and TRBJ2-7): GAGVSQSPRYKVAKRGQDVALRCDPISGHVSLFWYQQALGQGPEFLTYFQNEAQLDKSGLPSDRFFAERPEGSVSTLKIQRTQQEDSAVYLCASRERLAYLYEQYFGPGTRLTVT.

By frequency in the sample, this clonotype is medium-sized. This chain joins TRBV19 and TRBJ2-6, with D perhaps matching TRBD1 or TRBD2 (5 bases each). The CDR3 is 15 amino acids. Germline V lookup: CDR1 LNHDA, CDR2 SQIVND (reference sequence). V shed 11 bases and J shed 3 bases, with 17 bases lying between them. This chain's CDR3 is CAGGSRGGGANVLTF. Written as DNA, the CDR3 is TGTGCCGGAGGTAGTAGGGGCGGTGGGGCCAACGTCCTGACTTTC.

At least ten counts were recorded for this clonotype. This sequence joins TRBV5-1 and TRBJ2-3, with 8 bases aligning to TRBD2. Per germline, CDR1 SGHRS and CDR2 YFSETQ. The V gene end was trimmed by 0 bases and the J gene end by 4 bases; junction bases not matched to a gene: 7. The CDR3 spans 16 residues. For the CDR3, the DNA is TGCGCCAGCAGCTTGGACGGGACTAGTAGTTCAGATACGCAGTATTTT. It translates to CASSLDGTSSSDTQYF.

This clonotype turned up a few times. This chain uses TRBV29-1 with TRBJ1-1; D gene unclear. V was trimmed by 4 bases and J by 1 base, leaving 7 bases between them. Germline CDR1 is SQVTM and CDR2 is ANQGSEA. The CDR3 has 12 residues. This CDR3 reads CSVGASNTEAFF. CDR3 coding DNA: TGCAGCGTTGGGGCGTCGAACACTGAAGCTTTCTTT.

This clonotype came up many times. The CDR3 region is CASSPGNLEQYF. For the CDR3, the DNA is TGTGCCAGCAGCCCGGGCAACCTCGAGCAGTACTTC. The V gene is TRBV14, the J gene TRBJ2-7; D gene ambiguous. The CDR3 extends over 12 amino acids. V dropped 4 bases and J dropped 6 bases, with 10 bases sitting between them. Germline V CDR1 and CDR2: SGHDN, FVKESK.

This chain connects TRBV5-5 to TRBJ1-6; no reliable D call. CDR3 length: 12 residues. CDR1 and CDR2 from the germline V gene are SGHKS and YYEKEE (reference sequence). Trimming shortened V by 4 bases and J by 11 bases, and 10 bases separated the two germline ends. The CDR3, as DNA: TGTGCCAGCAGCCGCGTAGGTCCACCCCTCCACTTT. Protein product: CASSRVGPPLHF.

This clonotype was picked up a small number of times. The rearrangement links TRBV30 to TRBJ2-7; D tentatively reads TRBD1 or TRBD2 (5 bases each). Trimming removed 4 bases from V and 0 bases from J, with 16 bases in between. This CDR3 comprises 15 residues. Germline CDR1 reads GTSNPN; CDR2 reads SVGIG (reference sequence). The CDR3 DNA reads TGTGCCTGGAATCCGGGACGTCTGATCTCCTACGAGCAGTACTTC. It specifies CAWNPGRLISYEQYF.

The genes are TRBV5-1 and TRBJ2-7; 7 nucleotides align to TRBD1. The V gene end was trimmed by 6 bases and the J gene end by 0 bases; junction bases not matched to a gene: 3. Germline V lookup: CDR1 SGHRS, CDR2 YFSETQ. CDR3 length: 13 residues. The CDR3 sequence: CASMGQLSYEQYF. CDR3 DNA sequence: TGCGCCAGCATGGGACAGCTCTCCTACGAGCAGTACTTC.

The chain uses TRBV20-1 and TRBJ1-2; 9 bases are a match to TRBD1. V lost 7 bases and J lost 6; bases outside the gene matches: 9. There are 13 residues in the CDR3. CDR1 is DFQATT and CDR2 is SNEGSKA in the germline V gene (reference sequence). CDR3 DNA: TGCAGTGGTGGGACAGGGAATGCGGATGGCTACACCTTC. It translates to CSGGTGNADGYTF.

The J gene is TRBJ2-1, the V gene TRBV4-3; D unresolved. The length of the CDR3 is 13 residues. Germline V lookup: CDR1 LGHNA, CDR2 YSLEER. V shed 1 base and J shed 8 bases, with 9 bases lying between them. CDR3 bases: TGCGCCAGCAGCCAAGGGCGATTCGATGAGCAGTTCTTC. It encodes CASSQGRFDEQFF.

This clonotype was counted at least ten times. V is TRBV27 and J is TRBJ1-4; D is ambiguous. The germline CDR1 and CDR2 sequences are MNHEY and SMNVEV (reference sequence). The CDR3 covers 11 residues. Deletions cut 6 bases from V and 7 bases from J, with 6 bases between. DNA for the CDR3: TGTGCCAGCAGCCCCGGTGAAAAACTGTTTTTT. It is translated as CASSPGEKLFF.

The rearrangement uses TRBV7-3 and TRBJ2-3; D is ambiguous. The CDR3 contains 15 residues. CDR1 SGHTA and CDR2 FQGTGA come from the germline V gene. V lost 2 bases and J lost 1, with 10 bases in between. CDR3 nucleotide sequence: TGTGCCAGCAGCTTAGGCCAAAGCGGCACAGATACGCAGTATTTT. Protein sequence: CASSLGQSGTDTQYF.